This TCR beta chain was identified during a study of OX40 agonist ivuxolimab in advanced cancers. Profiled with immunoSEQ multiplex PCR; TCRdb holds only in-frame clones, not every one. The data contain 60,000 to 65,000 clones, less than 95% of them singletons. On this clone itself: Its target is unknown.

The study's findings and limits: More expanded clones were seen, on average, in CD8+ T cells than in CD4+. Doses of 0.1 to 3.0 mg/kg were accompanied by clonal expansion of CD4+ and CD8+ blood T cells by week 6.

The CDR3 sequence is 16 residues long. Germline CDR1 MGHDK, CDR2 SYGVNS. V was clipped by 6 bases and J by 0 bases, with 12 bases between them. Blood draws occurred at baseline, cycle 4 day 1, and cycle 7 day 1. This chain links TRBV25-1 with TRBJ2-6, with TRBD1 as a possible D gene (5 bases). The sample consisted of CD4+ or CD8+ T cells sorted from blood, taken in a trial of the OX40 agonist ivuxolimab. This clonotype originated in an adult with an advanced solid tumor such as melanoma, head and neck, liver or kidney cancer. Written as DNA, the CDR3 is TGTGCCAGCAGCCGAGACAGCTACTCTGGGGCCAACGTCCTGACTTTC. Its translation: CASSRDSYSGANVLTF. Using reference TRBV25-1 and TRBJ2-6 for the parts outside the CDR3, the full variable domain is EADIYQTPRYLVIGTGKKITLECSQTMGHDKMYWYQQDPGMELHLIHYSYGVNSTEKGDLSSESTVSRIRTEHFPLTLESARPSHTSQYLCASSRDSYSGANVLTFGAGSRLTVL.